This entry lists 22 T cell receptor beta chains sequenced from one sample in a study of beta chain features in type 1 diabetes. Every isolated RNA sample was fully reverse transcribed, so sequencing captured expressed TCRB transcripts. Only in-frame clones appear in the TCRdb table, and some are missing; sequencing was by immunoSEQ multiplex PCR. This sample yields around 240,000 clones, of which 68% are seen a single time; roughly 0.048% belongs to the top ten. Material: naive CD4+ T cells from blood. The receptors stem from a man between 25 and 39 years old in good health.

The chain recombines TRBV7-9 with TRBJ2-1; unclear D gene. CDR3 length: 15 residues. The germline V gene has CDR1 SEHNR and CDR2 FQNEAQ (reference sequence). Between the trimmed V and J ends, which lost 1 base and 2 bases, there was a span of 9 bases. CDR3 residues: CASSLVGTPYNEQFF. In nucleotides, the CDR3 is TGTGCCAGCAGCTTAGTAGGCACCCCCTACAATGAGCAGTTCTTC. Full variable domain (missing parts from reference TRBV7-9 and TRBJ2-1): DTGVSQNPRHKITKRGQNVTFRCDPISEHNRLYWYRQTLGQGPEFLTYFQNEAQLEKSRLLSDRFSAERPKGSFSTLEIQRTEQGDSAMYLCASSLVGTPYNEQFFGPGTRLTVL.

The V call is TRBV2, the J call TRBJ2-1, with D unclear. The V and J ends lost 4 bases and 2 bases respectively, with 0 bases between them. In germline, CDR1 is SNHLY, CDR2 FYNNEI. This CDR3 spans 11 amino acids. The CDR3 reads CASSAYNEQFF. CDR3 DNA sequence: TGTGCCAGCAGTGCCTACAATGAGCAGTTCTTC.

The gene calls are TRBV30 and TRBJ1-2; no clear D. The CDR3 totals 14 residues. The V and J ends lost 0 bases and 3 bases respectively, with 11 bases between them. CDR1 and CDR2 from the germline V gene are GTSNPN and SVGIG (reference sequence). The CDR3 coding sequence is TGTGCCTGGAGTGTCCCGGAGAGTTACTATGGCTACACCTTC. Translating gives CAWSVPESYYGYTF.

The CDR3 coding sequence is TGCGCCAGCAGCCAGACTGACAGCTCTGGGGCCAACGTCCTGACTTTC. Protein: CASSQTDSSGANVLTF. The chain carries TRBV4-1 and TRBJ2-6; D is perhaps TRBD1 (5 bases). The CDR3 extends over 16 amino acids. V was clipped by 3 bases and J by 0 bases, with 9 bases between them. The V gene's germline CDR1 is MGHRA and CDR2 YSYEKL.

V is TRBV5-1 and J is TRBJ2-1, with D possibly matching TRBD1 (5 bases). V was shortened by 4 bases and J by 7 bases, with 9 bases between the two germline ends. This CDR3 spans 12 amino acids. The germline CDR1 and CDR2 sequences are SGHRS and YFSETQ. CDR3 nucleotide sequence: TGCGCCAGCAGCCCGAAGGGGAATGAGCAGTTCTTC. It codes for CASSPKGNEQFF.

The genes are TRBV2 and TRBJ1-1, with 10 bases identical to TRBD1. Germline V CDR1 and CDR2: SNHLY, FYNNEI. V lost 11 bases, J lost 6 bases, and 6 bases stayed unmatched. CDR3 length: 12 amino acids. The chain's CDR3 is CALDRGLPEAFF. CDR3 DNA sequence: TGTGCCCTTGACAGGGGGCTACCTGAAGCTTTCTTT.

The genes are TRBV6-5 and TRBJ1-1; no clear D. Germline values: CDR1 MNHEY, CDR2 SVGAGI. The ends were cut back, 6 bases at V and 4 bases at J, with 6 bases in the middle. This CDR3 has 11 amino acids. The CDR3 nucleotides are TGTGCCAGCAGCCCGGGCACTGAAGCTTTCTTT. Translating it yields CASSPGTEAFF.

V gene TRBV29-1 combines with J gene TRBJ2-7; D is tentatively TRBD1 or TRBD2 (6 bases each). V was shortened by 5 bases and J by 2 bases, with 10 bases between the two germline ends. This CDR3 is built from 12 residues. CDR1 and CDR2 (germline): SQVTM, ANQGSEA. The CDR3 spells CSVSGAAYEQYF. The CDR3 bases are TGCAGCGTTTCGGGGGCCGCCTACGAGCAGTACTTC.

The chain combines TRBV7-2 with TRBJ2-7; 8 bases map to TRBD2. The junction had 11 bases not matched to a gene; V was cut back by 7 bases and J by 6 bases. CDR1 and CDR2 from the germline V gene are SGHTA and FQGNSA. The CDR3 is 14 amino acids. CDR3 sequence: CASNTAGALGEQYF. CDR3 coding DNA: TGTGCCAGCAACACAGCGGGGGCCCTTGGCGAGCAGTACTTC.

The chain combines TRBV6-7 with TRBJ2-7, with a weak D call TRBD1 (6 bases). TRBV6-7 is flagged as an ORF with uncertain function. This CDR3 comprises 16 residues. The V end was cut by 8 bases, the J end by 0 bases, with 20 bases between. The CDR3 sequence: CASGRKQGLSSYEQYF. The CDR3 DNA reads TGTGCCAGCGGCAGAAAACAGGGCTTAAGCTCCTACGAGCAGTACTTC.

V usage is TRBV11-2 and J usage is TRBJ2-1; D is uncertain. V lost 1 base and J lost 3, with 13 bases in between. The V gene's germline CDR1 is SGHAT and CDR2 FQNNGV. This CDR3 comprises 16 residues. The CDR3 is CASSLVLYTVYNEQFF. CDR3 DNA sequence: TGTGCCAGCAGCTTAGTTCTGTATACAGTCTACAATGAGCAGTTCTTC. Combining the CDR3 with reference TRBV11-2 and TRBJ2-1 gives the whole variable domain EAGVAQSPRYKIIEKRQSVAFWCNPISGHATLYWYQQILGQGPKLLIQFQNNGVVDDSQLPKDRFSAERLKGVDSTLKIQPAKLEDSAVYLCASSLVLYTVYNEQFFGPGTRLTVL.

This chain uses TRBV6-5 with TRBJ2-3; 7 bases align to TRBD1. Germline V gene lookup returns CDR1 MNHEY and CDR2 SVGAGI. This CDR3 comprises 15 residues. The J segment lost 2 bases and the V segment lost 6 bases, leaving 8 bases of the junction unmatched. DNA of the CDR3: TGTGCCAGCAGCCCTCGGGACAGTCACACAGATACGCAGTATTTT. Its translation: CASSPRDSHTDTQYF.

The V gene is TRBV4-1, the J gene TRBJ2-3; 14 positions agree with TRBD2. Trimming cost V 0 bases and J 2 bases; bases outside gene matches: 7. Germline V lookup: CDR1 MGHRA, CDR2 YSYEKL. The length of the CDR3 is 19 residues. The CDR3 reads CASSQERTSGRTSTDTQYF. The CDR3 nucleotides are TGCGCCAGCAGCCAAGAGAGGACTAGCGGGAGGACCTCCACAGATACGCAGTATTTT.

In its sample, this clone was seen once. The chain employs TRBV11-2 and TRBJ1-1; 9 nucleotides match TRBD1. J lost 6 bases, V lost 5 bases, and 4 bases had no gene match. This CDR3 has 13 residues. From germline, CDR1 is SGHAT and CDR2 FQNNGV. CDR3 in amino acids: CASSHRQGAEAFF. CDR3 DNA sequence: TGTGCCAGCAGCCATCGACAGGGGGCTGAAGCTTTCTTT.

In DNA, the CDR3 is TGTGCCAGCAGCTCCGGACTAGCGACGTACGAGCAGTACTTC. Its translation is CASSSGLATYEQYF. J is TRBJ2-7 and V is TRBV27; 9 bases fit TRBD2. The CDR3 has 14 residues. V was clipped by 6 bases and J by 4 bases; unmatched bases: 7. From germline, CDR1 is MNHEY and CDR2 SMNVEV (reference sequence).

V usage is TRBV11-2 and J usage is TRBJ2-4; 9 bases are shared with TRBD1. The CDR3 is 16 residues long. The J segment lost 1 base and the V segment lost 5 bases, leaving 6 bases of the junction unmatched. CDR1 SGHAT and CDR2 FQNNGV come from the germline V gene. In DNA form, the CDR3 reads TGTGCCAGCAGCCCATGGACAGGGGCGGCCAAAAACATTCAGTACTTC. It translates to CASSPWTGAAKNIQYF.

The rearrangement uses TRBV5-4 and TRBJ1-5; no clear D. CDR1 and CDR2 from the germline V gene are SGHNT and YYREEE (reference sequence). The CDR3 has 14 amino acids. V lost 1 base and J 7 bases, leaving 12 bases between the germline ends. CDR3 loop: CASSLSGSGQPQHF. The CDR3, as DNA: TGTGCCAGCAGCTTGTCAGGATCGGGGCAGCCCCAGCATTTT.

This chain uses TRBV7-9 with TRBJ2-3; the D gene is possibly TRBD2 (6 bases). Trimming left V 0 bases short and J 1 base short, with 8 bases between. CDR3 length equals 15 residues. The V gene's germline CDR1 is SEHNR and CDR2 FQNEAQ (reference sequence). Here the CDR3 DNA reads TGTGCCAGCAGCTTAGCTCCGGGGGGCACAGATACGCAGTATTTT. This gives the protein CASSLAPGGTDTQYF. Filled out from reference TRBV7-9 and TRBJ2-3, the complete variable domain reads DTGVSQNPRHKITKRGQNVTFRCDPISEHNRLYWYRQTLGQGPEFLTYFQNEAQLEKSRLLSDRFSAERPKGSFSTLEIQRTEQGDSAMYLCASSLAPGGTDTQYFGPGTRLTVL.

The rearrangement uses TRBV18 and TRBJ1-2; no firm D call. V dropped 4 bases and J dropped 8 bases, with 14 bases sitting between them. The CDR3 covers 13 residues. From germline, CDR1 is KGHSH and CDR2 LQKENI. CDR3 coding DNA: TGTGCCAGCTCACTGGGTATAGCAGAGGGCTACACCTTC. It is translated as CASSLGIAEGYTF.

This chain connects TRBV12-5 to TRBJ2-2; 8 nucleotides agree with TRBD1. The ends lost 4 bases at V and 3 bases at J; junction bases unmatched: 4. The CDR3 is 15 residues long. Germline assignment: CDR1 LGHNT and CDR2 FRNRAP. Written as DNA, the CDR3 is TGTGCTAGTGGTTACCGACAGGGGTACACCGGGGAGCTGTTTTTT. Translated, it gives CASGYRQGYTGELFF.

The chain has TRBV6-5 and TRBJ2-1, with 14 bases aligning to TRBD2. The CDR3 contains 14 residues. Unmatched junction bases numbered 8, after V lost 7 bases and J lost 12 bases. Germline V gene data show CDR1 as MNHEY and CDR2 as SVGAGI. The CDR3 DNA reads TGTGCCAGCAAACAGGGACTAGCGGGGGTATGGCAGTTCTTC. Encoded protein: CASKQGLAGVWQFF.

The chain is built from TRBV7-2 and TRBJ2-2; perhaps TRBD1 as D (5 bases). Germline CDR1 reads SGHTA; CDR2 reads FQGNSA. The CDR3 contains 14 residues. Trimming left V 3 bases short and J 2 bases short, with 7 bases between. The CDR3 protein is CASSLTANTGELFF. In DNA form, the CDR3 reads TGTGCCAGCAGCTTGACAGCAAACACCGGGGAGCTGTTTTTT. The full variable domain, completed using reference TRBV7-2 and TRBJ2-2, is GAGVSQSPSNKVTEKGKDVELRCDPISGHTALYWYRQSLGQGLEFLIYFQGNSAPDKSGLPSDRFSAERTGGSVSTLTIQRTQQEDSAVYLCASSLTANTGELFFGEGSRLTVL.